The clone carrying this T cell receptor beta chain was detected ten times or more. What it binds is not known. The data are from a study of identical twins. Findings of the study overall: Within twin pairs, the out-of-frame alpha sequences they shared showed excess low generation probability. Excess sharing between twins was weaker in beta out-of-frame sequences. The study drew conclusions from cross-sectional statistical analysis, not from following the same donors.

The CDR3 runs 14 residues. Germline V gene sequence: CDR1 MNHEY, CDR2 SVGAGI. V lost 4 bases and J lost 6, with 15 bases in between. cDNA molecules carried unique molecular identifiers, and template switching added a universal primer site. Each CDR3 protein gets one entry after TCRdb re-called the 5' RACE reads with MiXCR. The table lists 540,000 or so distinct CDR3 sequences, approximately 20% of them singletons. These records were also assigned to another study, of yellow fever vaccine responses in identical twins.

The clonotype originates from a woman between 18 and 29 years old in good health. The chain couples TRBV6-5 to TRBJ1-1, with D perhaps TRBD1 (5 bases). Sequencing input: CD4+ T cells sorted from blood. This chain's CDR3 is CASSSREYSAEAFF. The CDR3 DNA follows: TGTGCCAGCAGTTCCAGGGAGTATTCCGCTGAAGCTTTCTTT.